The 10 T cell receptor beta chains in this list originate from one sample, sequenced in a study of human thymus T cells. Thymus pieces cut out during corrective heart surgery were the tissue that was used. Profiling relied on immunoSEQ multiplex PCR, and the TCRdb table lists in-frame clones only, not all of them. The data hold about 78,000 clones, with 96% observed a single time. Material for sequencing was thymus tissue. The receptors here all came from a boy under three years old with a congenital heart defect but otherwise immunologically healthy.

This rearrangement joins TRBV4-2 to TRBJ2-7, with TRBD2 as a possible D gene (5 bases). The germline gives CDR1 LGHNA, CDR2 YNFKEQ. CDR3 length: 14 amino acids. V lost 1 base and J 7 bases, leaving 14 bases between the germline ends. The CDR3 nucleotides read TGTGCCAGCAGCCAAGGAGGACTCTTCAAAGAGCAGTACTTC. It specifies CASSQGGLFKEQYF.

The chain uses TRBV14 and TRBJ2-2; 7 bases match TRBD1. Germline CDR1 SGHDN, CDR2 FVKESK. The CDR3 has 18 residues. J was trimmed by 1 base and V by 4 bases; bases with no gene match: 12. In DNA form, the CDR3 reads TGTGCCAGCAGCCTGGGGGCTAATCGGACAGGGAACACCGGGGAGCTGTTTTTT. Residues: CASSLGANRTGNTGELFF.

The chain has TRBV7-9 and TRBJ2-3, with TRBD1 identical over 8 bases. CDR1 and CDR2 from the germline V gene are SEHNR and FQNEAQ (reference sequence). The J segment lost 2 bases and the V segment lost 1 base, leaving 2 bases of the junction unmatched. The CDR3 has 15 amino acids. For the CDR3, the DNA is TGTGCCAGCAGCTTAGGACAGGGGCACACAGATACGCAGTATTTT. This translates into CASSLGQGHTDTQYF.

This chain joins TRBV6-5 and TRBJ2-7; D remains ambiguous. The CDR3 extends over 13 amino acids. The V end was cut by 5 bases, the J end by 5 bases, with 13 bases between. The germline CDR1 and CDR2 sequences are MNHEY and SVGAGI. This chain's CDR3 is CASSHGPAHEQYF. The CDR3 DNA reads TGTGCCAGCAGTCATGGCCCCGCCCACGAGCAGTACTTC.

This sequence joins TRBV9 and TRBJ2-3, with a weak D call TRBD1 (6 bases). Per germline, CDR1 SGDLS and CDR2 YYNGEE. V was clipped by 3 bases and J by 1 base, with 12 bases between them. The CDR3 has 15 amino acids. The CDR3 nucleotides are TGTGCCAGCAGCGAACAGGGAGCCTGCACAGATACGCAGTATTTT. It encodes CASSEQGACTDTQYF.

The rearrangement uses TRBV7-9 and TRBJ1-1, with TRBD1 matching over 7 bases. Trimming removed 5 bases from V and 0 bases from J; junction bases left unmatched: 9. This CDR3 contains 16 residues. Germline loops: CDR1 SEHNR, CDR2 FQNEAQ (reference sequence). DNA of the CDR3: TGTGCCAGCAGCACACAGGGGAGGGAATTGAACACTGAAGCTTTCTTT. This translates into CASSTQGRELNTEAFF.

In DNA, the CDR3 is TGTGCCACACTCCCGAGGGGAGGGGGCAACACTGAAGCTTTCTTT. It encodes CATLPRGGGNTEAFF. The chain has TRBV6-5 and TRBJ1-1, with TRBD1 matching over 7 bases. J lost 2 bases, V lost 10 bases, and 13 bases had no gene match. Germline CDR1 is MNHEY and CDR2 is SVGAGI. This CDR3 is 15 amino acids long.

The chain carries TRBV7-8 and TRBJ2-7; TRBD1 matches 8 bases. V trimming: 3 bases; J trimming: 6 bases; junction bases outside the gene matches: 7. Per the germline V gene, CDR1 is SGHVS and CDR2 is FQNEAQ. The CDR3 has 14 amino acids. CDR3 protein: CASSFSGTGGEQYF. The CDR3 DNA sequence: TGTGCCAGCAGCTTCTCCGGGACAGGCGGCGAGCAGTACTTC.

This chain connects TRBV6-5 to TRBJ2-7; D gene unclear. The CDR3 length is 15 residues. The V gene lost 0 bases and the J gene lost 1 base, with 10 bases spanning the gap. Germline loops: CDR1 MNHEY, CDR2 SVGAGI. The CDR3 loop reads CASSYSKKASYEQYF. The CDR3 coding sequence is TGTGCCAGCAGTTACTCGAAAAAGGCATCCTACGAGCAGTACTTC.

The chain joins TRBV15 to TRBJ1-2; the D is unclear. The CDR3 runs 12 residues. Trimming shortened V by 0 bases and J by 10 bases, and 9 bases separated the two germline ends. Germline V CDR1 and CDR2: LNHNV, YYDKDF (reference sequence). CDR3 nucleotides: TGTGCCACCAGCAGAGAAACAGAATTCTACACCTTC. This translates into CATSRETEFYTF.